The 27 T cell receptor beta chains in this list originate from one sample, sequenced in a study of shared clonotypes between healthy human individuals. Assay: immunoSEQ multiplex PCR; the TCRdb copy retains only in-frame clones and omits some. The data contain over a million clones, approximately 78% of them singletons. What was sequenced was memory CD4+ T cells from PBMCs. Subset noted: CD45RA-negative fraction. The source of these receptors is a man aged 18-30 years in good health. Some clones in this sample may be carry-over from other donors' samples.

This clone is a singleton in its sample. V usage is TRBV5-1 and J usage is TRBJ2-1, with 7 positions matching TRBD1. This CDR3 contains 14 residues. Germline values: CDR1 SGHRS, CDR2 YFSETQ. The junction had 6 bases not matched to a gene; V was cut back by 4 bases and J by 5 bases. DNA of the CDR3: TGCGCCAGCAGCCCCCGAGGGGGCAACAATGAGCAGTTCTTC. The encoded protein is CASSPRGGNNEQFF.

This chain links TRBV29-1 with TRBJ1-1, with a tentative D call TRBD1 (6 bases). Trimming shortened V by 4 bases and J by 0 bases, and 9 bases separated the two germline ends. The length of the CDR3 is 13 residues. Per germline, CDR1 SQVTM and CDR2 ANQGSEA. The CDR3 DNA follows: TGCAGCGTTGGGACAGTTGTGAACACTGAAGCTTTCTTT. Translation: CSVGTVVNTEAFF.

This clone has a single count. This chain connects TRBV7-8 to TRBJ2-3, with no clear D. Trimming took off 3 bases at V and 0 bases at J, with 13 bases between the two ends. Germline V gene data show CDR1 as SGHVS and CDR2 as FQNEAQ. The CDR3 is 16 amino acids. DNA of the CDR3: TGTGCCAGCAGCTTCAGGCCGTTGCCTAGCACAGATACGCAGTATTTT. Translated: CASSFRPLPSTDTQYF.

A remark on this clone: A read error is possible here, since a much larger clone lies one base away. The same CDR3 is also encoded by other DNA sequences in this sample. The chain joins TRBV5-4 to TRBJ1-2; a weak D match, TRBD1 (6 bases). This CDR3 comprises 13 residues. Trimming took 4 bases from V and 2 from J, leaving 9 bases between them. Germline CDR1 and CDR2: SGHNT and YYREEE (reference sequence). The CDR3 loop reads CASSTDRNYGYTF. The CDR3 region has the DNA TGTGCCAGCAGCACGGACAGAAACTATGGCTACACCTTC.

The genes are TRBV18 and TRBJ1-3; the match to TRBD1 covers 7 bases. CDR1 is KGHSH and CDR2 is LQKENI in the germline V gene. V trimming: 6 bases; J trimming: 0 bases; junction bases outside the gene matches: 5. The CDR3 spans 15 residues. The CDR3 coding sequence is TGTGCCAGCTCTTCAGGGGGTAGCTCTGGAAACACCATATATTTT. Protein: CASSSGGSSGNTIYF.

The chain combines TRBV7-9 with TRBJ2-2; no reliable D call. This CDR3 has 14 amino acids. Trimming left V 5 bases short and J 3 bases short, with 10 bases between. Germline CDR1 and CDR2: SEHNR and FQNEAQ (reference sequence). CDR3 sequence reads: CASSVGWDTGELFF. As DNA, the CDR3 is TGTGCCAGCAGCGTAGGGTGGGACACCGGGGAGCTGTTTTTT. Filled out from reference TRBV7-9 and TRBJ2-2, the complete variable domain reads DTGVSQNPRHKITKRGQNVTFRCDPISEHNRLYWYRQTLGQGPEFLTYFQNEAQLEKSRLLSDRFSAERPKGSFSTLEIQRTEQGDSAMYLCASSVGWDTGELFFGEGSRLTVL.

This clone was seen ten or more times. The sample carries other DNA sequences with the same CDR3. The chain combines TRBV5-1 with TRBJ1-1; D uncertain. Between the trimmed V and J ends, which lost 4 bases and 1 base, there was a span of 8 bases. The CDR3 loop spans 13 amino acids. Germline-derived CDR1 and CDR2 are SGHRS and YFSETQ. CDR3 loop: CASSPTTNTEAFF. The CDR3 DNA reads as TGCGCCAGCAGCCCCACCACGAACACTGAAGCTTTCTTT.

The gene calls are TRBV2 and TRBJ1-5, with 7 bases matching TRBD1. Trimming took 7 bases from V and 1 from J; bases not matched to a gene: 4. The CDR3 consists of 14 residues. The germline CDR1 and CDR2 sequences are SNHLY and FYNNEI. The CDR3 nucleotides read TGTGCCAGCAAACAGGGGATCAGCAATCAGCCCCAGCATTTT. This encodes CASKQGISNQPQHF.

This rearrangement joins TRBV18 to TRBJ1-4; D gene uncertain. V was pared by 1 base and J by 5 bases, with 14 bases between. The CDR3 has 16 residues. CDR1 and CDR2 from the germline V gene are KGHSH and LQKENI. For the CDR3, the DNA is TGTGCCAGCTCACCACAAAGATCCGACAACAATGAAAAACTGTTTTTT. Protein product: CASSPQRSDNNEKLFF.

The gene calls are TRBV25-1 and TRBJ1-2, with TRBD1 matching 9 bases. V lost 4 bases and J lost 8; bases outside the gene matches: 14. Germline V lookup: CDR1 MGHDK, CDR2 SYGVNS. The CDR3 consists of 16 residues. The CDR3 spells CASSGIPGTGRQGYTF. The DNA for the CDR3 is TGTGCCAGCAGTGGGATACCCGGGACAGGGAGGCAAGGCTACACCTTC.

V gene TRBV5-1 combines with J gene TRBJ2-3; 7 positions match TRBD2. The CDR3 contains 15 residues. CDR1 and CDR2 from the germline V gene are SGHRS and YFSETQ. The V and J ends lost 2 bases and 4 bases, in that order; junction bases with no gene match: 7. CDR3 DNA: TGCGCCAGCAGCTTAGCGGGACCAGGCGCAGATACGCAGTATTTT. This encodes CASSLAGPGADTQYF.

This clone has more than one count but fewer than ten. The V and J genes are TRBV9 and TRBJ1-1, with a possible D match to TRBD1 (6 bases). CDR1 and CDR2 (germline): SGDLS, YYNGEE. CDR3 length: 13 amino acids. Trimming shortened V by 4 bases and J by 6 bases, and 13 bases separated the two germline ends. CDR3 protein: CASSPQGGPEAFF. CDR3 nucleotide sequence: TGTGCCAGCAGCCCCCAAGGGGGGCCTGAAGCTTTCTTT.

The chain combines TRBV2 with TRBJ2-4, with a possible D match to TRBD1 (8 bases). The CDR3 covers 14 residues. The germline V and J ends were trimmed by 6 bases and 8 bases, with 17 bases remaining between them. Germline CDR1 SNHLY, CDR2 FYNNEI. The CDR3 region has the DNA TGTGCCAGCAGAAGTAACAGGGGGGGTGACATTCAGTACTTC. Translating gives CASRSNRGGDIQYF. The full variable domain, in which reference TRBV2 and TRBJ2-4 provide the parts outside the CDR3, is EPEVTQTPSHQVTQMGQEVILRCVPISNHLYFYWYRQILGQKVEFLVSFYNNEISEKSEIFDDQFSVERPDGSNFTLKIRSTKLEDSAMYFCASRSNRGGDIQYFGAGTRLSVL.

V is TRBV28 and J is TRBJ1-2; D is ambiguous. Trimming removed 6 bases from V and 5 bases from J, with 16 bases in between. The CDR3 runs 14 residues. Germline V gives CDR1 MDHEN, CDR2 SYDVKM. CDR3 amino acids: CASRGLNSGYGYTF. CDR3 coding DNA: TGTGCCAGCAGGGGCCTGAACAGCGGGTATGGCTACACCTTC.

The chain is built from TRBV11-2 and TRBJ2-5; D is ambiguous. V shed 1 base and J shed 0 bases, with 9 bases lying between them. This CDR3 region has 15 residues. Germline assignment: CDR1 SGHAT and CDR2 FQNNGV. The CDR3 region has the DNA TGTGCCAGCAGCTTAGCTCGAACGTACCAAGAGACCCAGTACTTC. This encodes CASSLARTYQETQYF.

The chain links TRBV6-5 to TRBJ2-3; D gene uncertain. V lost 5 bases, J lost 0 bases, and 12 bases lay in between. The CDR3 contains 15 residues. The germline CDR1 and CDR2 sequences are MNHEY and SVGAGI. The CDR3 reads CASSGGSHSTDTQYF. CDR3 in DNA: TGTGCCAGCAGTGGCGGCTCGCACAGCACAGATACGCAGTATTTT.

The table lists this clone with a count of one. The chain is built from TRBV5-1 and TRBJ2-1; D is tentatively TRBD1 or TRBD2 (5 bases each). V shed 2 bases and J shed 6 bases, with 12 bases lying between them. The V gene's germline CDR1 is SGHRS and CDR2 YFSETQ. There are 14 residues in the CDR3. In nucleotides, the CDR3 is TGCGCCAGCAGCTTCTGGGGGACCGGCAATGAGCAGTTCTTC. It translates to CASSFWGTGNEQFF.

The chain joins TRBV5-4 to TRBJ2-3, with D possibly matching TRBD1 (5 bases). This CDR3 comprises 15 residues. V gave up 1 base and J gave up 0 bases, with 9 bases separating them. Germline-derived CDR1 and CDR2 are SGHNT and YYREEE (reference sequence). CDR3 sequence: CASSLTQGSTDTQYF. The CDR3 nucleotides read TGTGCCAGCAGCTTGACGCAGGGTAGCACAGATACGCAGTATTTT.

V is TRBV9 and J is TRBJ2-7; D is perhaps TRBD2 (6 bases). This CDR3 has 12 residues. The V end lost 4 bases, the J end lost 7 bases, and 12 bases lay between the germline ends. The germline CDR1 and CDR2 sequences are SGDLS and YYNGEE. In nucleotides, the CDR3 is TGTGCCAGCAGCTCCATGGCGGGGGAGCAGTACTTC. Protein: CASSSMAGEQYF.

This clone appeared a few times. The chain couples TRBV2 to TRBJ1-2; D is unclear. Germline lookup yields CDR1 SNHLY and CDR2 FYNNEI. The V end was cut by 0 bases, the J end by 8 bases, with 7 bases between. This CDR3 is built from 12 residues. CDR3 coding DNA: TGTGCCAGCAGTGAAGCGGTCAGGGGCTACACCTTC. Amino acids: CASSEAVRGYTF. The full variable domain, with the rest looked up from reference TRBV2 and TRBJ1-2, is EPEVTQTPSHQVTQMGQEVILRCVPISNHLYFYWYRQILGQKVEFLVSFYNNEISEKSEIFDDQFSVERPDGSNFTLKIRSTKLEDSAMYFCASSEAVRGYTFGSGTRLTVV.

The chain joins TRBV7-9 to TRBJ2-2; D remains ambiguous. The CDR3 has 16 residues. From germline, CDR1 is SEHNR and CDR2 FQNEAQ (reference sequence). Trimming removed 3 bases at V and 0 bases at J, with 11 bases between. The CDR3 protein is CASSFPTIANTGELFF. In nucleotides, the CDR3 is TGTGCCAGCAGCTTTCCCACAATAGCGAACACCGGGGAGCTGTTTTTT.

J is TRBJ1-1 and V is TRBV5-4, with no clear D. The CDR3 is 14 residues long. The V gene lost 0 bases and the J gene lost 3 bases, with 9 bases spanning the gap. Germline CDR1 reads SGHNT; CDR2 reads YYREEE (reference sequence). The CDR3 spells CASSLGQSYTEAFF. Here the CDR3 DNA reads TGTGCCAGCAGCTTGGGACAATCTTACACTGAAGCTTTCTTT.

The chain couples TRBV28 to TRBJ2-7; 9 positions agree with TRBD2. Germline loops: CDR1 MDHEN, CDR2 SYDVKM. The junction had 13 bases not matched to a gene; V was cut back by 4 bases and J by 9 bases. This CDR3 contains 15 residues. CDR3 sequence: CASSSPVRGRAGQYF. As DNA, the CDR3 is TGTGCCAGCAGTTCCCCGGTTCGCGGGAGGGCAGGGCAGTACTTC.

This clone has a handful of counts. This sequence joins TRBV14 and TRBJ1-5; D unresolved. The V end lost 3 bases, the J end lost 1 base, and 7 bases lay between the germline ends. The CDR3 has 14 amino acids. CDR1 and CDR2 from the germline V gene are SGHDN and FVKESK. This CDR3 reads CASSQADSNQPQHF. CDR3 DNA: TGTGCCAGCAGCCAGGCAGACAGCAATCAGCCCCAGCATTTT.

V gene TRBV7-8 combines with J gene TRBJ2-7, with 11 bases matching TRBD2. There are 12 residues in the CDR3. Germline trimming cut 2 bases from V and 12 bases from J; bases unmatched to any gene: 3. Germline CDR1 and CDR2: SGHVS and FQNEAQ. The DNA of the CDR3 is TGTGCCAGCAGCTTACCTAGCGGGAGGAGGTACTTC. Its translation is CASSLPSGRRYF.

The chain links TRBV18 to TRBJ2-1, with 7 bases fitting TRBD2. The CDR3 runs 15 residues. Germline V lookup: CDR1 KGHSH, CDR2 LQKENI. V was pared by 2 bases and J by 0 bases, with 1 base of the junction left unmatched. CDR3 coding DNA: TGTGCCAGCTCACCAGGCGGGAGCTCCTACAATGAGCAGTTCTTC. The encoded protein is CASSPGGSSYNEQFF.

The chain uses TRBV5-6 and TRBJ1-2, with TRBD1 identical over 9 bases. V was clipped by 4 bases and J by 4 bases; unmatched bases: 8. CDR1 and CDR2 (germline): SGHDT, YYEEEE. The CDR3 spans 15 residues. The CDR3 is CASSIGQGRSYGYTF. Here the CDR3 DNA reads TGTGCCAGCAGCATCGGACAGGGGAGATCCTATGGCTACACCTTC.